The 31 T cell receptor beta chains in this list originate from one sample, sequenced in a study of beta chain features in type 1 diabetes (dated by TCRdb to 2016 to 2019). General study outcomes and caveats: A moderate but significant shortening of TCRB CDR3 length was observed in type 1 diabetes patients in all four CD4+ subsets.

The antigens these receptors bind are not known. Library creation used the immunoSEQ multiplex PCR assay. The High Capacity cDNA Reverse Transcription Kit was used to reverse transcribe all of the isolated RNA, meaning that expressed TCRB transcripts were what got sequenced. TCRdb carries this immuneACCESS record with in-frame sequences only. Its versions omit some clonotypes, under half of them owing to an unresolved V gene in the studies checked, with the rest unexplained. This sample gives some 370,000 clones in total; 9.6% of them show up just once. The ten most abundant clones make up 0.6% of the sample. Specimen: central memory CD4+ T cells from blood. The receptors were sampled from a man younger than 45 with type 1 diabetes.

V is TRBV5-1 and J is TRBJ2-1; TRBD2 is a possible D gene (5 bases). This CDR3 has 16 residues. CDR1 and CDR2 from the germline V gene are SGHRS and YFSETQ. V was cut by 2 bases and J by 0 bases, with 12 bases left in between. CDR3 DNA sequence: TGCGCCAGCAGCTTATCTAGCCCAGGCTCCTACAATGAGCAGTTCTTC. Its protein product is CASSLSSPGSYNEQFF. Full variable domain (outside the CDR3, taken from reference TRBV5-1 and TRBJ2-1): KAGVTQTPRYLIKTRGQQVTLSCSPISGHRSVSWYQQTPGQGLQFLFEYFSETQRNKGNFPGRFSGRQFSNSRSEMNVSTLELGDSALYLCASSLSSPGSYNEQFFGPGTRLTVL.

V is TRBV6-5 and J is TRBJ1-4; tentative D call: TRBD1 (6 bases). This CDR3 contains 13 residues. Germline CDR1 is MNHEY and CDR2 is SVGAGI. V shed 9 bases and J shed 6 bases, with 14 bases lying between them. The chain's CDR3 is CASQGSFDEKLFF. CDR3 DNA: TGTGCCAGTCAGGGGTCGTTCGATGAAAAACTGTTTTTT.

V is TRBV15 and J is TRBJ2-2, with TRBD2 as a possible D gene (6 bases). The CDR3 sequence is 17 residues long. Trimming pared 0 bases from V and 0 bases from J, leaving 11 bases between. Germline V gene lookup returns CDR1 LNHNV and CDR2 YYDKDF (reference sequence). The CDR3 DNA sequence: TGTGCCACCAGCAGAGATCTAACGGGAGCGAACACCGGGGAGCTGTTTTTT. It encodes CATSRDLTGANTGELFF.

The V and J genes are TRBV7-3 and TRBJ2-6; D is tentatively TRBD1 or TRBD2 (5 bases each). The CDR3 consists of 15 residues. V was trimmed by 2 bases and J by 11 bases, leaving 16 bases between them. CDR1 is SGHTA, CDR2 FQGTGA, per germline. The DNA for the CDR3 is TGTGCCAGCAGCTTAGCGAGGGGCAGAGTAGACGTCCTGACTTTC. Protein: CASSLARGRVDVLTF.

This chain uses TRBV11-3 with TRBJ2-1; D possibly uses TRBD1 or TRBD2 (6 bases each). Trimming pared 4 bases from V and 9 bases from J, leaving 22 bases between. The CDR3 contains 16 residues. Per the germline V gene, CDR1 is SGHNT and CDR2 is YENEEA. Written as DNA, the CDR3 is TGTGCCAGCAGCTCACAGGGAGGAGGAGTCGGAGGTGAGCAGTTCTTC. Its protein is CASSSQGGGVGGEQFF.

This clone was counted a few times. The chain combines TRBV5-1 with TRBJ1-1; D is ambiguous. Germline CDR1 and CDR2: SGHRS and YFSETQ. The length of the CDR3 is 13 residues. V was clipped by 4 bases and J by 3 bases, with 10 bases between them. The CDR3 DNA sequence: TGCGCCAGCAGCGCCGCATATGACACTGAAGCTTTCTTT. This translates into CASSAAYDTEAFF.

The CDR3 nucleotides read TGTGCCAGCAGCCAGGAGAATCAGCCCCAGCATTTT. It encodes CASSQENQPQHF. The chain recombines TRBV14 with TRBJ1-5; D is unclear. This CDR3 has 12 residues. Germline CDR1 and CDR2: SGHDN and FVKESK. With 3 bases removed from V and 4 bases from J, the gap between germline ends came to 4 bases.

The chain recombines TRBV6-5 with TRBJ2-2; D not certain. Trimming removed 3 bases at V and 5 bases at J, with 7 bases between. Germline V gives CDR1 MNHEY, CDR2 SVGAGI. CDR3 length: 13 amino acids. CDR3 sequence: CASSYRPTGELFF. The DNA of the CDR3 is TGTGCCAGCAGTTATCGACCAACCGGGGAGCTGTTTTTT.

The V and J genes are TRBV29-1 and TRBJ2-2, with unresolved D. The CDR3 runs 12 residues. The germline V gene has CDR1 SQVTM and CDR2 ANQGSEA. Trimming removed 3 bases from V and 5 bases from J, with 7 bases in between. CDR3: CSVDGATGELFF. In nucleotides, the CDR3 is TGCAGCGTTGATGGCGCTACCGGGGAGCTGTTTTTT.

The gene calls are TRBV19 and TRBJ2-7, with D possibly called TRBD1 or TRBD2 (5 bases each). With 3 bases removed from V and 6 bases from J, the gap between germline ends came to 18 bases. The CDR3 runs 15 residues. Germline assignment: CDR1 LNHDA and CDR2 SQIVND (reference sequence). Here the CDR3 reads CASSMGNFGASEQYF. The CDR3 bases are TGTGCCAGTAGTATGGGCAACTTCGGGGCCTCCGAGCAGTACTTC.

On this clone: A junction boundary mismatches the germline segment, possibly from a read error. The J gene is TRBJ2-1, the V gene TRBV29-1, with 13 bases that match TRBD2. Germline V gene lookup returns CDR1 SQVTM and CDR2 ANQGSEA. The CDR3 spans 20 residues. The CDR3 loop is CSGEDQTTSGRDHSYNEQFF. The CDR3 DNA sequence: TGCAGCGGTGAAGACCAGACTACTAGCGGGAGGGACCACTCCTACAATGAGCAGTTCTTC.

This clone has more than one count but fewer than ten. The rearrangement joins TRBV7-2 to TRBJ2-5; D call uncertain. The CDR3 loop spans 13 amino acids. The germline V gene encodes CDR1 SGHTA and CDR2 FQGNSA. The V and J ends lost 5 bases and 4 bases respectively, with 11 bases between them. The CDR3 nucleotides read TGTGCCAGCAGCCGTGATCCGCGAGAGACCCAGTACTTC. Translated: CASSRDPRETQYF.

This chain joins TRBV6-5 and TRBJ2-7; possibly TRBD2 for D (5 bases). Trimming stripped 2 bases from V and 7 bases from J, with 9 bases between. The CDR3 has 12 amino acids. In germline, CDR1 is MNHEY, CDR2 SVGAGI. Written as DNA, the CDR3 is TGTGCCAGCAGTTACGACCGGGGAGAGCAGTACTTC. Protein sequence: CASSYDRGEQYF.

This chain links TRBV5-1 with TRBJ2-1, with D possibly TRBD1 on 6 matching bases. The CDR3 has 12 residues. Germline lookup yields CDR1 SGHRS and CDR2 YFSETQ. Trimming removed 3 bases from V and 7 bases from J, with 8 bases in between. CDR3 residues: CASSYTGNEQFF. CDR3 bases: TGCGCCAGCAGCTATACAGGGAATGAGCAGTTCTTC.

The genes are TRBV20-1 and TRBJ2-5; maybe TRBD2 (5 bases). This CDR3 is 11 amino acids long. Per the germline V gene, CDR1 is DFQATT and CDR2 is SNEGSKA (reference sequence). The V end lost 6 bases, the J end lost 5 bases, and 10 bases lay between the germline ends. The CDR3 is CSATTGETQYF. The CDR3 region has the DNA TGCAGTGCAACAACGGGGGAGACCCAGTACTTC.

This chain links TRBV27 with TRBJ2-7, with 9 bases that match TRBD1. The CDR3 covers 14 residues. Germline CDR1 is MNHEY and CDR2 is SMNVEV (reference sequence). J gave up 12 bases and V 3 bases, and 12 bases lay outside the gene matches. The CDR3 region is CASSFLGTGQGAYF. As DNA, the CDR3 is TGTGCCAGCAGTTTCCTCGGGACAGGGCAAGGCGCGTACTTC.

This clone was counted between two and nine times. V and J are TRBV15 and TRBJ2-5; 9 bases line up with TRBD2. The V segment lost 5 bases and the J segment 3 bases; nucleotides outside the gene matches: 4. The CDR3 has 14 residues. The germline CDR1 and CDR2 sequences are LNHNV and YYDKDF (reference sequence). CDR3 sequence reads: CATSPRLAEETQYF. The CDR3 DNA reads TGTGCCACCAGCCCCCGACTAGCGGAAGAGACCCAGTACTTC.

The V and J genes are TRBV4-1 and TRBJ2-1; D ambiguous. The CDR3 has 16 residues. Germline loops: CDR1 MGHRA, CDR2 YSYEKL. V was clipped by 2 bases and J by 0 bases, with 11 bases between them. CDR3 nucleotide sequence: TGCGCCAGCAGCCAAAGGTCACACAGCTCCTACAATGAGCAGTTCTTC. It is translated as CASSQRSHSSYNEQFF.

V usage is TRBV5-4 and J usage is TRBJ1-2; TRBD1 matches 7 bases. Unmatched junction bases numbered 5, after V lost 3 bases and J lost 3 bases. CDR3 length: 14 residues. Germline CDR1 reads SGHNT; CDR2 reads YYREEE (reference sequence). The CDR3 bases are TGTGCCAGCAGCTCCGGGACAGACGACTATGGCTACACCTTC. It codes for CASSSGTDDYGYTF. The full variable domain, in which reference TRBV5-4 and TRBJ1-2 provide the parts outside the CDR3, is ETGVTQSPTHLIKTRGQQVTLRCSSQSGHNTVSWYQQALGQGPQFIFQYYREEENGRGNFPPRFSGLQFPNYSSELNVNALELDDSALYLCASSSGTDDYGYTFGSGTRLTVV.

This clone was seen once. V gene TRBV9 combines with J gene TRBJ1-3; tentatively, D is TRBD1 (5 bases). CDR3 length equals 16 residues. Trimming left V 0 bases short and J 3 bases short, with 13 bases between. Per the germline V gene, CDR1 is SGDLS and CDR2 is YYNGEE. The CDR3 DNA is TGTGCCAGCAGCGTAGAAGGGGCAGGGATTGGAAACACCATATATTTT. It encodes CASSVEGAGIGNTIYF.

The gene calls are TRBV7-2 and TRBJ1-2, with D uncertain. The V and J ends lost 0 bases and 2 bases respectively, with 10 bases between them. Germline assignment: CDR1 SGHTA and CDR2 FQGNSA. CDR3 size: 15 residues. CDR3 in DNA: TGTGCCAGCAGCTTAGCCCCCCAGTCCAACTATGGCTACACCTTC. It yields the protein CASSLAPQSNYGYTF.

This chain joins TRBV18 and TRBJ2-1; 11 bases align to TRBD2. In germline, CDR1 is KGHSH, CDR2 LQKENI. V shed 3 bases and J 2 bases; nucleotides not matched to a gene: 3. The CDR3 length is 16 residues. CDR3 protein: CASSPPTSGTYNEQFF. The DNA for the CDR3 is TGTGCCAGCTCACCCCCGACTAGCGGGACCTACAATGAGCAGTTCTTC.

This clone was detected only a few times. The chain combines TRBV6-1 with TRBJ2-5, with D unclear. V lost 2 bases and J lost 2, with 9 bases in between. The germline V gene has CDR1 MNHNS and CDR2 SASEGT. The CDR3 has 14 residues. In nucleotides, the CDR3 is TGTGCCAGCAGTGAAAGGTACAGTCAAGAGACCCAGTACTTC. Translation: CASSERYSQETQYF.

The chain couples TRBV2 to TRBJ2-7; 8 nucleotides match TRBD1. The CDR3 has 13 residues. Germline lookup yields CDR1 SNHLY and CDR2 FYNNEI. V dropped 6 bases and J dropped 3; count of bases not matched to a gene: 4. The CDR3 nucleotides read TGTGCCAGCAGCTCCGGACAGGGCTACGAGCAGTACTTC. Translating it yields CASSSGQGYEQYF. The variable domain in full, completed from reference TRBV2 and TRBJ2-7, reads EPEVTQTPSHQVTQMGQEVILRCVPISNHLYFYWYRQILGQKVEFLVSFYNNEISEKSEIFDDQFSVERPDGSNFTLKIRSTKLEDSAMYFCASSSGQGYEQYFGPGTRLTVT.

This clone was recorded at least ten times. The chain couples TRBV19 to TRBJ2-1, with 7 bases identical to TRBD1. The V gene's germline CDR1 is LNHDA and CDR2 SQIVND (reference sequence). The J segment lost 9 bases and the V segment lost 6 bases, leaving 14 bases of the junction unmatched. This CDR3 spans 15 amino acids. The CDR3 sequence: CASSHGPARGIEQFF. For the CDR3, the DNA is TGTGCCAGTAGCCATGGCCCTGCCAGGGGGATTGAGCAGTTCTTC.

This clone has a handful of counts. The chain combines TRBV5-6 with TRBJ1-1, with 7 positions matching TRBD1. The germline CDR1 and CDR2 sequences are SGHDT and YYEEEE. J gave up 8 bases and V 2 bases, and 9 bases lay outside the gene matches. The length of the CDR3 is 14 residues. Here the CDR3 reads CASSFRQGLPEAFF. Written as DNA, the CDR3 is TGTGCCAGCAGCTTCCGACAGGGCCTACCAGAAGCTTTCTTT.

This clone was observed a handful of times. The rearrangement uses TRBV28 and TRBJ1-2; 8 nucleotides match TRBD1. Germline values: CDR1 MDHEN, CDR2 SYDVKM. V shed 6 bases, J shed 8 bases, and the junction held 8 bases outside the gene matches. CDR3 length equals 13 residues. CDR3 protein: CASRKPGGSGYTF. The CDR3 nucleotides are TGTGCCAGCAGAAAACCAGGGGGCAGCGGCTACACCTTC.

The J gene is TRBJ1-1, the V gene TRBV4-3; no clear D. The ends were cut back, 4 bases at V and 8 bases at J, with 20 bases in the middle. From germline, CDR1 is LGHNA and CDR2 YSLEER. The CDR3 contains 15 residues. The CDR3 coding sequence is TGCGCCAGCAGCCCCGGACGAGGCGATGCGGAGGAAGCTTTCTTT. It encodes CASSPGRGDAEEAFF.

The chain is built from TRBV5-4 and TRBJ1-4; weak D call: TRBD1 (5 bases). Trimming took 2 bases from V and 5 from J, leaving 10 bases between them. This CDR3 contains 14 residues. Germline CDR1 SGHNT, CDR2 YYREEE (reference sequence). The CDR3 loop reads CASSFNRDNEKLFF. CDR3 in DNA: TGTGCCAGCAGCTTCAACCGGGACAATGAAAAACTGTTTTTT.

This clone showed up many times. The chain combines TRBV10-3 with TRBJ2-1; a weak D match, TRBD2 (6 bases). Germline loops: CDR1 ENHRY, CDR2 SYGVKD. V was clipped by 4 bases and J by 0 bases, with 16 bases between them. The CDR3 contains 17 residues. The CDR3 nucleotides are TGTGCCATCAGTGGAAGTCCTGGGGACTTCTCCTACAATGAGCAGTTCTTC. Translated: CAISGSPGDFSYNEQFF.

This rearrangement joins TRBV11-2 to TRBJ2-3, with D hard to call. The CDR3 loop spans 13 amino acids. Germline CDR1 reads SGHAT; CDR2 reads FQNNGV. Trimming cost V 1 base and J 2 bases, with 4 bases left between them. CDR3 sequence: CASSLASTDTQYF. The CDR3 DNA reads as TGTGCCAGCAGCTTAGCTTCCACAGATACGCAGTATTTT.